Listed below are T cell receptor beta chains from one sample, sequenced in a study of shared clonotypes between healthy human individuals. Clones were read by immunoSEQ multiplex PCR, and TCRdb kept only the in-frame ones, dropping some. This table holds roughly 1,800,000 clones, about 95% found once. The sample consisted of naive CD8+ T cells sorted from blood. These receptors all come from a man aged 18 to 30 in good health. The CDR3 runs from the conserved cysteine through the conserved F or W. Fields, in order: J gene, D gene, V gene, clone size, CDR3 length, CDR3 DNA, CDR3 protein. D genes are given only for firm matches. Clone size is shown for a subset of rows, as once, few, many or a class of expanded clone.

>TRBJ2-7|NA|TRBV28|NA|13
TGTGCCAGCAGTTTGAGAGGAGGGTACGAGCAGTACTTC
CASSLRGGYEQYF
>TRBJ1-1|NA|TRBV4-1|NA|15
TGCGCCAGCAGCCAAGATAAGGACATGAACACTGAAGCTTTCTTT
CASSQDKDMNTEAFF
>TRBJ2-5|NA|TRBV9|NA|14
TGTGCCAGCAGCGTAGAGGACGGGGCAGAGACCCAGTACTTC
CASSVEDGAETQYF
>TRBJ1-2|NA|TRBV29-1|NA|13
TGCAGCGTTGAAGTAGGGGATAACTATGGCTACACCTTC
CSVEVGDNYGYTF
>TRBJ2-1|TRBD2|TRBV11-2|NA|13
TGTGCCAGCAGCTTCGGACTAGGGCATGAGCAGTTCTTC
CASSFGLGHEQFF
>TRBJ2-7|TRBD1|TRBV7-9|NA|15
TGTGCCAGCAGCCGCCCCGGACAGGGGATCTACGAGCAGTACTTC
CASSRPGQGIYEQYF
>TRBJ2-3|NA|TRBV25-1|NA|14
TGTGCCAGCAGTGACAGAGAAAAGGCAGATACGCAGTATTTT
CASSDREKADTQYF
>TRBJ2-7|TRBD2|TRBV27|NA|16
TGTGCCAGCAGGCCCGGGGGGGGAGCGGCCTCCTACGAGCAGTACTTC
CASRPGGGAASYEQYF
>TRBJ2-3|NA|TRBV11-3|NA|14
TGTGCCAGCAGCCCGTACTGGGATCAAGATACGCAGTATTTT
CASSPYWDQDTQYF
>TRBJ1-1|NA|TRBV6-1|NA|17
TGTGCCAGCAGTGAAGCGCCGGGGGGACGGAGTAACACTGAAGCTTTCTTT
CASSEAPGGRSNTEAFF
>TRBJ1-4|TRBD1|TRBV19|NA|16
TGTGCCAGTAGCACGGACAGGGAGTCGGCTAATGAAAAACTGTTTTTT
CASSTDRESANEKLFF
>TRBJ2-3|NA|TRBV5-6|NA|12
TGTGCCAGCAGCTTGGACGCAGATACGCAGTATTTT
CASSLDADTQYF
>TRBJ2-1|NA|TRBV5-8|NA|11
TGTGCCAGCAGCCGAACGGATGAGCAGTTCTTC
CASSRTDEQFF
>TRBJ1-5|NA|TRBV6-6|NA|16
TGTGCCAGCAGCACTCGGCAGCCTCATAGCAATCAGCCCCAGCATTTT
CASSTRQPHSNQPQHF
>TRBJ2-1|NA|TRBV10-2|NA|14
TGCGCCAGCAGTGGAGACGGTTACCGGAATGAGCAGTTCTTC
CASSGDGYRNEQFF
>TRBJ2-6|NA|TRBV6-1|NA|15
TGTGCCAGCAGCTCCGGGACCTCTGGGGCCAACGTCCTGACTTTC
CASSSGTSGANVLTF
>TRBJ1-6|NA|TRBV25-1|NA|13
TGTGCCAGCAGTGTTCAGGGACTTTCACCCCTCCACTTT
CASSVQGLSPLHF
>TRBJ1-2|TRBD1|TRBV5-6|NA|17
TGTGCCAGCAGCTCTGGGACAGCCAGTACGACTAACTATGGCTACACCTTC
CASSSGTASTTNYGYTF
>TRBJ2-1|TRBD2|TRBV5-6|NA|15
TGTGCCAGCAGCCCCTGGGGGGGCTCCTACAATGAGCAGTTCTTC
CASSPWGGSYNEQFF
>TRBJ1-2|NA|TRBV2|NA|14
TGTGCCAGCAGTGAACGGGGAGGAGTCTATGGCTACACCTTC
CASSERGGVYGYTF
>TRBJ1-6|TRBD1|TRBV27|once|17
TGTGCCAGCAGGACCCCTCGGGAACAGGGGGTGAATTCACCCCTCCACTTT
CASRTPREQGVNSPLHF
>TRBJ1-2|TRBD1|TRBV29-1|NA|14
TGCAGCGTTGATGCGGCAGGGGGCGTGTATGGCTACACCTTC
CSVDAAGGVYGYTF
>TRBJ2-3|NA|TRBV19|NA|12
TGTGCCAGTAGTATCAGACCAGATACGCAGTATTTT
CASSIRPDTQYF
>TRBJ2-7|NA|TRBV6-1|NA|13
TGTGCCGGCGGGACAACGCACTCCTACGAGCAGTACTTC
CAGGTTHSYEQYF
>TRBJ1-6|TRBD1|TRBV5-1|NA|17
TGCGCCAGCAGCTGGGACAGGGGAGGCTTTGGAAATTCACCCCTCCACTTT
CASSWDRGGFGNSPLHF
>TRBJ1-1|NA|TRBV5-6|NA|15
TGTGCCAGCAGCTTGGAGATGAGGGGGAACACTGAAGCTTTCTTT
CASSLEMRGNTEAFF
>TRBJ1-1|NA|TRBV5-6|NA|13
TGTGCCAGCAGCTCGGACCTCAAGACTGAAGCTTTCTTT
CASSSDLKTEAFF
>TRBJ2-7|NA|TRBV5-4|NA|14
TGTGCCAGCAGCTTGTATGGGGGACCATACGAGCAGTACTTC
CASSLYGGPYEQYF
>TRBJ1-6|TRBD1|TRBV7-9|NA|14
TGTGCCAGCAGCTTAGGGACAGGGGATTCACCCCTCCACTTT
CASSLGTGDSPLHF
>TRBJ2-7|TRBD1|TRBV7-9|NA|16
TGTGCCAGCAGCGCAACTCCCGGGACAGGCGTATACGAGCAGTACTTC
CASSATPGTGVYEQYF
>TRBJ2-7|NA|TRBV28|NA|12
TGTGCCAGCAGTTTAAGTTCCTACGAGCAGTACTTC
CASSLSSYEQYF
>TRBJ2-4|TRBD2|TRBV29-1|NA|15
TGCAGCGTTGAATTTGTGGGGGGGAACAAAAACATTCAGTACTTC
CSVEFVGGNKNIQYF
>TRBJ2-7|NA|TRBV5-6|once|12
TGTGCCAGCAGCTTGGCGACAGCCGAGCAGTACTTC
CASSLATAEQYF
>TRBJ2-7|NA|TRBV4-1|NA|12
TGCGCCAGCAGCCAAGTGGGTTACGAGCAGTACTTC
CASSQVGYEQYF
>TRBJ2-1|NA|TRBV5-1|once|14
TGCGCCAGCAGCTTACCCAGGGGTTACAATGAGCAGTTCTTC
CASSLPRGYNEQFF
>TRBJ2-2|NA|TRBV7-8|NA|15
TGTGCCAGCAGACCCGACAGTGCGAACACCGGGGAGCTGTTTTTT
CASRPDSANTGELFF
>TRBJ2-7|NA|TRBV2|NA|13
TGTGCCAGCAGTGGTGGGCATAGGAACGAGCAGTACTTC
CASSGGHRNEQYF
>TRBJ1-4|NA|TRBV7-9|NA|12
TGTGCCAGCAGCTTAGAAGGTGAAAAACTGTTTTTT
CASSLEGEKLFF
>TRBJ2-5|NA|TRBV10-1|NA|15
TGCGCCAGCAGTGAGTTTGGGGACTACCAAGAGACCCAGTACTTC
CASSEFGDYQETQYF